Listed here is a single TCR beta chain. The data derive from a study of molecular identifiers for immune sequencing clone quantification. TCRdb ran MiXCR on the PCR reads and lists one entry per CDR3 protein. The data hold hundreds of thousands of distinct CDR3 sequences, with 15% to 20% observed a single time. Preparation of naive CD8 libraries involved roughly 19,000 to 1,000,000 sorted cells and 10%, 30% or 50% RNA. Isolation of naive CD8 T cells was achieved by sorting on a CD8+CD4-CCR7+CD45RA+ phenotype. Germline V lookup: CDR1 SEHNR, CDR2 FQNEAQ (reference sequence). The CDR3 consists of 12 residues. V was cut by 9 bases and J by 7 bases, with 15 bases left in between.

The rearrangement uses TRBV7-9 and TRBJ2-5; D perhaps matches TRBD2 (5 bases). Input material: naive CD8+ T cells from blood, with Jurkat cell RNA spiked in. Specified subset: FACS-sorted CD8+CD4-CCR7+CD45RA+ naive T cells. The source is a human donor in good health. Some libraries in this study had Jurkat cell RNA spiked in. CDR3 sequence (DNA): TGTGCCAGTGAGGGTACACTAGGGACCCAGTACTTC. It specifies CASEGTLGTQYF.